A selection of T cell receptor beta chains follows, all from one sample in a study of T cell responses to AZD1222 COVID-19 vaccine. Repertoires were generated with immunoSEQ multiplex PCR, while TCRdb's copy carries only in-frame clones and drops some. The sample carries 150,000 to 200,000 clones, about 92% recorded once. The material sequenced was peripheral blood, taken on day 0 of AZD1222 vaccination. These receptors were obtained from an adult in good health. Each CDR3 is given with its conserved first and last residue. Fields, in order: clone size, D gene, V gene, J gene, CDR3 DNA, CDR3 protein. D genes are given only for firm matches. Size values are once, few and many counts, or a class for expanded clones, and some rows have none.

NA	TRBD2	TRBV10-3	TRBJ2-5	TGTGCCATCAGTAGAGCGGGGCAAGAGACCCAGTACTTC	CAISRAGQETQYF
NA	TRBD1	TRBV29-1	TRBJ1-1	TGCAGCGTTGAGAGGGACAGGGCGAACACTGAAGCTTTCTTT	CSVERDRANTEAFF
NA	TRBD1	TRBV12-5	TRBJ2-1	TGTGCTAGTGGTTTGGTACCCCGACAGGGAAGGAATGAGCAGTTCTTC	CASGLVPRQGRNEQFF
NA	NA	TRBV7-8	TRBJ1-5	TGTGCCAGCAGCTTAGAGGGATATAGCAATCAGCCCCAGCATTTT	CASSLEGYSNQPQHF
NA	TRBD1	TRBV3-1/TRBV3-2	TRBJ1-2	TGTGCCAGCAGCCAAGTCGGGACAGGGGACTATGGCTACACCTTC	CASSQVGTGDYGYTF
NA	NA	TRBV27	TRBJ2-3	TGTGCCAGCAGTAGGGGGTGGACAGATACGCAGTATTTT	CASSRGWTDTQYF
NA	NA	TRBV6-2/TRBV6-3	TRBJ2-7	TGTGCCAGCAGTTACGCGGGGGCCCCATGGTACGAGCAGTACTTC	CASSYAGAPWYEQYF
NA	NA	TRBV14	TRBJ1-1	TGTGCCAGCAGCCAAGGCACTGAAGCTTTCTTT	CASSQGTEAFF
NA	NA	TRBV21-1	TRBJ1-4	TGTGCCAGCACCTCAAAGGGAAGGGATTCGGGCACTAATGAAAAACTGTTTTTT	CASTSKGRDSGTNEKLFF
NA	NA	TRBV7-3	TRBJ2-3	TGTGCCAGCAGCTTAGCGATGTCAGATACGCAGTATTTT	CASSLAMSDTQYF
NA	TRBD1	TRBV9	TRBJ2-1	TGTGCCAGCAGCGCCACAGGGGGGCCCTCCTACAATGAGCAGTTCTTC	CASSATGGPSYNEQFF
once	NA	TRBV11-2	TRBJ1-4	TGTGCCAGCAGCTTAGGGCAGCTCGAAAAACTGTTTTTT	CASSLGQLEKLFF
NA	NA	TRBV10-3	TRBJ1-3	TGTGCCATACATCAGGACAACTCTGGAAACACCATATATTTT	CAIHQDNSGNTIYF
NA	NA	TRBV7-9	TRBJ2-5	TGTGACTGTCCAGAACCGGAAAAAGAGACCCAGTACTTC	CDCPEPEKETQYF
NA	NA	TRBV6-5	TRBJ2-5	TGTGCCAGCAGCTACCTTCATGGTGGGACCCAGTACTTC	CASSYLHGGTQYF
NA	TRBD1	TRBV4-3	TRBJ1-1	TGCGCCAGCAGCCAAGATACGGGGACAGGGGGAACTGAAGCTTTCTTT	CASSQDTGTGGTEAFF
NA	NA	TRBV7-8	TRBJ1-1	TGTGCCAGCAGCCTAAAACGACAGCTAAACACTGAAGCTTTCTTT	CASSLKRQLNTEAFF
once	NA	TRBV5-1	TRBJ1-2	TGCGCCAGCAGCGGAGACAGGCCCGGAGGGGGCTACACCTTC	CASSGDRPGGGYTF
NA	TRBD2	TRBV6-2/TRBV6-3	TRBJ2-1	TGTGCCAGCAGCTCCGGGACTAGCGGGGGGGCTGGTGAGCAGTTCTTC	CASSSGTSGGAGEQFF
NA	TRBD2	TRBV4-2	TRBJ2-7	TGTGCCAGCAGCCAAGAAATTAGTGGGACTAGCGGGTACGAGCAGTACTTC	CASSQEISGTSGYEQYF
NA	TRBD1	TRBV18	TRBJ1-2	TGTGCCAGCTCACCTACGCCGGGACAGAGGTTTAGCTATGGCTACACCTTC	CASSPTPGQRFSYGYTF
NA	NA	TRBV5-1	TRBJ1-2	TGCGCCAGCAGCTCAGGTGGGGGTACATATGGCTACACCTTC	CASSSGGGTYGYTF
NA	NA	TRBV4-3	TRBJ2-3	TGCGCCAGCAGCCAAGAGTTAGGGCTCGGGCGGGATACGCAGTATTTT	CASSQELGLGRDTQYF
NA	NA	TRBV11-2	TRBJ2-7	TGTGCCAGCGCCGTGAACTCCTACGAGCAGTACTTC	CASAVNSYEQYF
few	NA	TRBV6-5	TRBJ1-5	TGTGCCAGCAGTTATAGCCCGGGGAAGAGCAATCAGCCCCAGCATTTT	CASSYSPGKSNQPQHF
NA	NA	TRBV11-3	TRBJ1-1	TGTGCCAGCAGCTCCCCCCTACGGTCCTTGGGACAAGCTTTCTTT	CASSSPLRSLGQAFF
NA	TRBD1	TRBV5-1	TRBJ2-7	TGCGCCAGCAGCTTGACAGGGGTCCGGGCCGAGCAGTACTTC	CASSLTGVRAEQYF
NA	TRBD1	TRBV6-4	TRBJ2-3	TGTGCCAGCAGCGGGACAGGGGGTTCCGCAGATACGCAGTATTTT	CASSGTGGSADTQYF
NA	TRBD1	TRBV30	TRBJ1-1	TGTGCCTGGGGAAGACAGGGTGGGACTGAAGCTTTCTTT	CAWGRQGGTEAFF
NA	TRBD1	TRBV18	TRBJ2-1	TGTGCCAGCTCCGGGACAGGAGGGAATGAGCAGTTCTTC	CASSGTGGNEQFF
NA	NA	TRBV13	TRBJ1-4	TGTGCCAGCAGCTTAGGAGCGACTAATGAAAAACTGTTTTTT	CASSLGATNEKLFF
NA	TRBD1	TRBV7-6	TRBJ2-3	TGTGCCAGCAGCTTAGCGCGGGACAGGGGTACAGATACGCAGTATTTT	CASSLARDRGTDTQYF
NA	TRBD1	TRBV19	TRBJ1-5	TGTGCCAGTAGATGGACAGGCAATAGCAATCAGCCCCAGCATTTT	CASRWTGNSNQPQHF
NA	NA	TRBV24-1	TRBJ1-2	TGTGCCACCAGTGCCCCGCCCGACAGTGCGTCTAACTATGGCTACACCTTC	CATSAPPDSASNYGYTF
NA	NA	TRBV10-3	TRBJ2-7	TGTGCCATCAGCCAAACCCCGGGACTGTTCTCCTACGAGCAGTACTTC	CAISQTPGLFSYEQYF
NA	TRBD2	TRBV5-4	TRBJ2-3	TGTGCCAGCAGCTTCCCCCGTGGACTAGCGGGGGAGATCGAAGATACGCAGTATTTT	CASSFPRGLAGEIEDTQYF
NA	NA	TRBV27	TRBJ2-1	TGTGCCAGCATCCGTCTGGGGGCCTACAATGAGCAGTTCTTC	CASIRLGAYNEQFF
few	TRBD1	TRBV6-2/TRBV6-3	TRBJ2-7	TGTGCCAGCAGTTACTCTTTGTGGACAGGGGACGAGCAGTACTTC	CASSYSLWTGDEQYF
NA	NA	TRBV5-1	TRBJ1-2	TGCGCCAGCAGCTTGGACGCAGCCGCAGACTATGGCTACACCTTC	CASSLDAAADYGYTF
NA	NA	TRBV9	TRBJ2-3	TGTGCCAGCAGCGTAGGACAAGGCACAGATACGCAGTATTTT	CASSVGQGTDTQYF
NA	NA	TRBV7-2	TRBJ1-1	TGTGCCAGCAGCTTAGAAAGTCGGTCCACTGAAGCTTTCTTT	CASSLESRSTEAFF
NA	TRBD2	TRBV6-4	TRBJ2-1	TGTGCCAGCAGCCTTCTAGCGGGGAACTACAATGAGCAGTTCTTC	CASSLLAGNYNEQFF
NA	NA	TRBV10-2	TRBJ1-5	TGCGCCAGCGCCCTCGGGGGACAGCCCCAGCATTTT	CASALGGQPQHF
once	TRBD1	TRBV2	TRBJ2-7	TGTGCCAGCAGGGACGGATTGGGACAGGTCGGGACATCCTACGAGCAGTACTTC	CASRDGLGQVGTSYEQYF
NA	TRBD1	TRBV12-3/TRBV12-4	TRBJ2-4	TGTGCCAGCAGTTGGGACAGGGGTGACATTCAGTACTTC	CASSWDRGDIQYF
NA	TRBD1	TRBV18	TRBJ1-4	TGTGCCAGCTCACCGGACAGGGAAGCGGCAAAACTGTTTTTT	CASSPDREAAKLFF
NA	NA	TRBV28	TRBJ1-6	TGTGCCAGCAGAGGAGACAGTAACGTGGATTCACCCCTCCACTTT	CASRGDSNVDSPLHF
NA	NA	TRBV5-6	TRBJ2-1	TGTGCCAGCAGCTTCGGGGGACAGTCCTACAATGAGCAGTTCTTC	CASSFGGQSYNEQFF
NA	NA	TRBV3-1/TRBV3-2	TRBJ1-1	TGTGCCAGCAGCCAAGTGGGAGAGGGTGAAGCTTTCTTT	CASSQVGEGEAFF
NA	NA	TRBV12-3/TRBV12-4	TRBJ2-6	TGTGCCAGCAGTTCTTCTGGGGCCAACGTCCTGACTTTC	CASSSSGANVLTF
NA	TRBD2	TRBV27	TRBJ2-7	TGTGCCAGCAGTTTATCCGGGGGGTCCATCTCCTACGAGCAGTACTTC	CASSLSGGSISYEQYF
NA	NA	TRBV5-4	TRBJ2-3	TGTGCCAGCTCCTCCGCGGGGTACACAGATACGCAGTATTTT	CASSSAGYTDTQYF
NA	TRBD1	TRBV5-1	TRBJ1-6	TGCGCCAGCAGCTGGGCGATCGGGACAGTCAATTCACCCCTCCACTTT	CASSWAIGTVNSPLHF